The 27 T cell receptor beta chains below were found in one sample sequenced in a study of CD8 T cells in ankylosing spondylitis (TCRdb year 2017). Receptor libraries were prepared by 5' RACE. TCRdb shows the sequencer as Illumina HiSeq 2500. The public reads were reanalyzed by TCRdb: fastp trimming at Q25, MiXCR alignment, in-frame beta chains only. Each CDR3 protein appears once, grouped with its most common genes and DNA. Present in this sample are under 300,000 distinct CDR3 sequences, about 11% of which were seen just once. The biggest ten clones account for 6.8% of the sample. Sequencing was carried out using blood, either unsorted or a sorted T cell fraction (not recorded which). The receptors derive from a male donor with ankylosing spondylitis or in good health (not recorded which).

This clonotype was counted ten times or more. V usage is TRBV10-3 and J usage is TRBJ2-2; 9 nucleotides align to TRBD1. Germline loops: CDR1 ENHRY, CDR2 SYGVKD. There are 16 residues in the CDR3. Unmatched junction bases numbered 7, after V lost 3 bases and J lost 5 bases. The CDR3 loop reads CAISDPGQGRTGELFF. The CDR3, as DNA: TGTGCCATCAGTGATCCGGGACAGGGAAGAACCGGGGAGCTGTTTTTT.

This clonotype occurred many times. The V gene is TRBV29-1, the J gene TRBJ2-7; 9 bases line up with TRBD2. CDR1 SQVTM and CDR2 ANQGSEA come from the germline V gene. With V trimmed by 7 bases and J by 3 bases, 7 bases remained unmatched. The CDR3 runs to 13 residues. CDR3 sequence (DNA): TGCAGCGCAGCGGGGGGTTTAATCTACGAGCAGTACTTC. Protein sequence: CSAAGGLIYEQYF.

This clonotype was picked up many times. The chain carries TRBV12-3 or TRBV12-4 and TRBJ1-2; maybe TRBD1 (6 bases). The ends were cut back, 3 bases at V and 8 bases at J, with 19 bases in the middle. The CDR3 totals 15 residues. The CDR3 DNA reads TGTGCCAGCAGTTTTACTGGGGGCCCGCCCTGGGGCTACACCTTC. As protein: CASSFTGGPPWGYTF.

Here the CDR3 reads CASSVGLAKSEQFF. In DNA, the CDR3 is TGTGCCAGCAGTGTTGGACTAGCGAAATCTGAGCAGTTCTTC. The chain links TRBV2 to TRBJ2-1, with TRBD2 matching over 9 bases. CDR1 is SNHLY, CDR2 FYNNEI, per germline. V was clipped by 4 bases and J by 9 bases; unmatched bases: 7. The CDR3 consists of 14 residues.

This clonotype was recorded a few times. The V gene is TRBV5-1, the J gene TRBJ2-7, with 8 positions matching TRBD1. The germline V gene has CDR1 SGHRS and CDR2 YFSETQ. With V trimmed by 7 bases and J by 0 bases, 6 bases remained unmatched. This CDR3 contains 14 residues. The CDR3 sequence is CASRDRRSSYEQYF. Written as DNA, the CDR3 is TGCGCCAGCCGGGACAGGAGGAGCTCCTACGAGCAGTACTTC.

This clonotype showed up many times. The J gene is TRBJ2-5, the V gene TRBV4-2, with D tentatively TRBD2 (6 bases). The germline CDR1 and CDR2 sequences are LGHNA and YNFKEQ. Trimming shortened V by 4 bases and J by 5 bases, and 23 bases separated the two germline ends. This CDR3 comprises 17 residues. This CDR3 reads CASSRDARLEWGETQYF. Written as DNA, the CDR3 is TGTGCCAGCAGCCGAGACGCCCGACTAGAGTGGGGGGAGACCCAGTACTTC.

This clonotype was detected many times. The chain recombines TRBV20-1 with TRBJ2-1; maybe TRBD2 (5 bases). Trimming left V 7 bases short and J 5 bases short, with 9 bases between. The CDR3 length is 11 residues. Germline CDR1 and CDR2: DFQATT and SNEGSKA (reference sequence). As DNA, the CDR3 is TGCAGTGGCGACGGGAACAATGAGCAGTTCTTC. Its translation is CSGDGNNEQFF.

DNA for the CDR3: TGTGCCAGCAGCTTAGCTAGCGGGAGCCTCTACAATGAGCAGTTCTTC. Translated: CASSLASGSLYNEQFF. The chain recombines TRBV7-9 with TRBJ2-1; 9 bases are shared with TRBD2. Germline V gene data show CDR1 as SEHNR and CDR2 as FQNEAQ (reference sequence). CDR3 length: 16 amino acids. V dropped 0 bases and J dropped 3; count of bases not matched to a gene: 3.

This clonotype was found many times. The chain combines TRBV5-1 with TRBJ2-5; D gene unclear. This CDR3 is 13 amino acids long. Trimming stripped 2 bases from V and 5 bases from J, with 10 bases between. Per the germline V gene, CDR1 is SGHRS and CDR2 is YFSETQ. In DNA form, the CDR3 reads TGCGCCAGCAGCTTTGAACTTGCGGAGACCCAGTACTTC. Its protein product is CASSFELAETQYF.

In its sample, this clonotype was seen many times. V is TRBV28 and J is TRBJ1-2; TRBD1 might be the D (6 bases). The CDR3 is 13 residues long. The germline CDR1 and CDR2 sequences are MDHEN and SYDVKM. Trimming cost V 7 bases and J 3 bases, with 12 bases left between them. This CDR3 is CASTTWTDYGYTF. The CDR3 bases are TGTGCCAGCACGACCTGGACAGACTATGGCTACACCTTC.

In its sample, this clonotype was seen many times. This chain links TRBV6-1 with TRBJ1-4; 7 bases are shared with TRBD1. CDR3 size: 15 residues. Germline V lookup: CDR1 MNHNS, CDR2 SASEGT. J lost 6 bases, V lost 2 bases, and 6 bases had no gene match. The CDR3 loop reads CASSEPGQTDEKLFF. CDR3 in DNA: TGTGCCAGCAGTGAACCGGGACAGACCGATGAAAAACTGTTTTTT.

This clonotype was detected only a few times. This rearrangement joins TRBV7-6 to TRBJ2-5, with 7 positions matching TRBD1. The CDR3 spans 14 residues. Germline V lookup: CDR1 SGHVS, CDR2 FNYEAQ. The ends lost 3 bases at V and 5 bases at J; junction bases unmatched: 6. Here the CDR3 DNA reads TGTGCCAGCAGCTTTCAGACAGGGTGGGAGACCCAGTACTTC. Translated: CASSFQTGWETQYF.

This clonotype turned up a few times. This chain links TRBV19 with TRBJ2-1; D possibly corresponds to TRBD2 (5 bases). The CDR3 spans 14 residues. V lost 7 bases, J lost 0 bases, and 10 bases lay in between. CDR1 and CDR2 from the germline V gene are LNHDA and SQIVND (reference sequence). Here the CDR3 DNA reads TGTGCCAGTAACCCAGCGGACTCCTACAATGAGCAGTTCTTC. Translation: CASNPADSYNEQFF.

The sample holds many counts of this clonotype. The chain's CDR3 is CASSLAGRGSPLHF. Written as DNA, the CDR3 is TGCGCCAGCAGCTTGGCGGGGAGAGGTTCACCCCTCCACTTT. This chain connects TRBV5-1 to TRBJ1-6; the D is unclear. The CDR3 is 14 residues long. Per the germline V gene, CDR1 is SGHRS and CDR2 is YFSETQ. V was trimmed by 0 bases and J by 9 bases, leaving 10 bases between them.

The V call is TRBV20-1, the J call TRBJ2-1; D might be TRBD2 (6 bases). The CDR3 is 13 amino acids. Trimming took off 1 base at V and 7 bases at J, with 11 bases between the two ends. Germline CDR1 is DFQATT and CDR2 is SNEGSKA (reference sequence). The CDR3 region is CSARGLEGNEQFF. CDR3 coding DNA: TGCAGTGCTAGAGGACTAGAAGGGAATGAGCAGTTCTTC.

This clonotype was detected many times. This chain links TRBV27 with TRBJ2-3; TRBD2 aligns across 9 bases. Germline CDR1 and CDR2: MNHEY and SMNVEV (reference sequence). V trimming: 6 bases; J trimming: 4 bases; junction bases outside the gene matches: 14. This CDR3 has 17 residues. CDR3 in amino acids: CASSGGGGISLADTQYF. CDR3 in DNA: TGTGCCAGCAGCGGCGGGGGGGGGATAAGTCTTGCAGATACGCAGTATTTT.

The table lists this clonotype with many counts. V gene TRBV12-3 or TRBV12-4 combines with J gene TRBJ2-2, with a weak D call TRBD2 (6 bases). The V end lost 5 bases, the J end lost 8 bases, and 12 bases lay between the germline ends. This CDR3 has 13 residues. This CDR3 reads CASSPTSLGELFF. The CDR3 nucleotides read TGTGCCAGCAGTCCGACTAGTTTGGGGGAGCTGTTTTTT.

This clonotype was seen ten or more times. V gene TRBV19 combines with J gene TRBJ2-3; TRBD2 matches at 8 bases. Trimming at V came to 4 bases and at J to 1 base, leaving 1 base not matched to a gene. The CDR3 has 14 residues. Germline lookup yields CDR1 LNHDA and CDR2 SQIVND (reference sequence). CDR3: CASSTRGGTDTQYF. CDR3 in DNA: TGTGCCAGTAGTACGCGGGGGGGCACAGATACGCAGTATTTT.

Ten or more counts support this clonotype. CDR3 nucleotide sequence: TGCGCCAGCAGCTTTGATCAAGGAGGGACTTACAATGAGCAGTTCTTC. Translation gives CASSFDQGGTYNEQFF. The V and J genes are TRBV5-1 and TRBJ2-1; possibly TRBD2 for D (6 bases). CDR3 length: 16 amino acids. Per germline, CDR1 SGHRS and CDR2 YFSETQ. The V and J ends lost 2 bases and 4 bases respectively, with 16 bases between them.

This clonotype came up many times. This chain connects TRBV27 to TRBJ1-5; 7 bases agree with TRBD1. The CDR3 spans 13 residues. The germline CDR1 and CDR2 sequences are MNHEY and SMNVEV (reference sequence). The junction had 7 bases not matched to a gene; V was cut back by 8 bases and J by 6 bases. CDR3 nucleotides: TGTGCCAGCGGTCCAGGGGACAGTCAGCCCCAGCATTTT. Translating gives CASGPGDSQPQHF.

This clonotype was found many times. This chain connects TRBV5-1 to TRBJ1-5; D is ambiguous. The CDR3 sequence is 15 residues long. Trimming removed 1 base from V and 0 bases from J, with 8 bases in between. In germline, CDR1 is SGHRS, CDR2 YFSETQ. The chain's CDR3 is CASSLSTGSNQPQHF. CDR3 DNA: TGCGCCAGCAGCTTGAGTACGGGTAGCAATCAGCCCCAGCATTTT.

Many counts were recorded for this clonotype. The J gene is TRBJ2-2, the V gene TRBV4-2, with TRBD1 matching 9 bases. The CDR3 is made up of 15 amino acids. Germline CDR1 LGHNA, CDR2 YNFKEQ. With V trimmed by 3 bases and J by 6 bases, 5 bases remained unmatched. The CDR3 protein is CASSQGTGGSGELFF. DNA of the CDR3: TGTGCCAGCAGCCAGGGTACAGGGGGCTCCGGGGAGCTGTTTTTT.

The sample holds many counts of this clonotype. This sequence joins TRBV10-3 and TRBJ1-2, with D possibly being TRBD1 (5 bases). The V gene's germline CDR1 is ENHRY and CDR2 SYGVKD. The length of the CDR3 is 11 residues. Trimming stripped 11 bases from V and 6 bases from J, with 13 bases between. The CDR3 sequence: CAGGGINGYTF. The CDR3 bases are TGTGCCGGCGGGGGGATCAATGGCTACACCTTC.

This clonotype came up many times. V gene TRBV20-1 combines with J gene TRBJ2-7; 11 positions match TRBD1. This CDR3 has 15 amino acids. Germline loops: CDR1 DFQATT, CDR2 SNEGSKA (reference sequence). V lost 3 bases to trimming and J lost 5 bases; unmatched junction nucleotides: 9. CDR3 protein: CSARGEDRGPDEQYF. The CDR3 bases are TGCAGTGCTAGGGGGGAGGACAGGGGGCCAGACGAGCAGTACTTC.

This clonotype has only a few counts. The CDR3 DNA sequence: TGTGCCAGCCTGCGGTGGGGGCAAGGGGGTACGCAGTATTTT. This codes for CASLRWGQGGTQYF. The gene calls are TRBV27 and TRBJ2-3, with a tentative D call TRBD1 (6 bases). V lost 8 bases and J lost 8, with 20 bases in between. This CDR3 is built from 14 residues. Germline loops: CDR1 MNHEY, CDR2 SMNVEV (reference sequence).

This clonotype was recorded many times. The CDR3 is CASSRDYASGSVYEQYF. The CDR3 region has the DNA TGTGCCAGCAGCCGGGACTATGCTAGCGGGAGTGTATACGAGCAGTACTTC. The V call is TRBV4-2, the J call TRBJ2-7; TRBD2 matches 10 bases. The V segment lost 4 bases and the J segment 4 bases; nucleotides outside the gene matches: 13. Germline V lookup: CDR1 LGHNA, CDR2 YNFKEQ. CDR3 length: 17 amino acids.

This clonotype was recorded a few times. V is TRBV12-3 or TRBV12-4 and J is TRBJ1-5; D is uncertain. Trimming took off 3 bases at V and 6 bases at J, with 9 bases between the two ends. The CDR3 is 13 amino acids. This CDR3 is CASSFQSGQPQHF. The CDR3 DNA is TGTGCCAGCAGTTTTCAGTCTGGTCAGCCCCAGCATTTT.